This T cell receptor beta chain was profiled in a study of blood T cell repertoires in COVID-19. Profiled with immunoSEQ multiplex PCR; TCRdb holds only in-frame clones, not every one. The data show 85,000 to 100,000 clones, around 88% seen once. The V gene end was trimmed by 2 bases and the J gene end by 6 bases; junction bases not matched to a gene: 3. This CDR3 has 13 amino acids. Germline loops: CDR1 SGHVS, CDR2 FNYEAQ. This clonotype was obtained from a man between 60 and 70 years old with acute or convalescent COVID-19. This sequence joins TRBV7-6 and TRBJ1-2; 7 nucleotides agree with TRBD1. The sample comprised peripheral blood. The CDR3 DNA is TGTGCCAGCAGCTTAACAGGGGACGATGGCTACACCTTC. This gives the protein CASSLTGDDGYTF.